The table lists the clone carrying this T cell receptor (beta chain) with many counts. Antigen specificity is unknown. TCRdb itself ran the RT-PCR reads through MiXCR, one entry per CDR3 protein. The repertoire includes 500,000 to 600,000 distinct CDR3 sequences, approximately 7.7% of them detected once, and roughly 13% sits in the top ten. This CDR3 is 14 amino acids long. V lost 0 bases, J lost 12 bases, and 15 bases lay in between. Germline lookup yields CDR1 LGHNA and CDR2 YSLEER. The data derive from a study of response to subunit inactivated influenza vaccine. Findings and caveats of the study: Only a handful of new T cells, the authors suggested, are recruited with each seasonal influenza vaccination.

The sequence was obtained from a man aged 45 to 75 who received an inactivated influenza vaccine. Sequenced here: PBMCs from blood, sampled 23 months after vaccination. This sequence joins TRBV4-3 and TRBJ2-1; weak D call: TRBD2 (7 bases). CDR3 protein: CASSQDLGGGVQFF. The DNA of the CDR3 is TGCGCCAGCAGCCAAGATCTAGGGGGGGGCGTGCAGTTCTTC.